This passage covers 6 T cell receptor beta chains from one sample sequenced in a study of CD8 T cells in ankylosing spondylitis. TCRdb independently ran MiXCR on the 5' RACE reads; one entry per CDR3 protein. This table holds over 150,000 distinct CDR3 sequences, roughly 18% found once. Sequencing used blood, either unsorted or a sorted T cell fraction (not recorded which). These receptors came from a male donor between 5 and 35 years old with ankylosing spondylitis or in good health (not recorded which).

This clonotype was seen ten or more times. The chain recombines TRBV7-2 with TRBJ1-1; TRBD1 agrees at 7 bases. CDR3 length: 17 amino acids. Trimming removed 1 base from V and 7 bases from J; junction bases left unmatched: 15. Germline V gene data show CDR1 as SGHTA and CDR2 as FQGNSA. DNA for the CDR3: TGTGCCAGCAGCTTAGGGAAGGGGGCGGGCTCGCGAGATGAAGCTTTCTTT. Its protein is CASSLGKGAGSRDEAFF.

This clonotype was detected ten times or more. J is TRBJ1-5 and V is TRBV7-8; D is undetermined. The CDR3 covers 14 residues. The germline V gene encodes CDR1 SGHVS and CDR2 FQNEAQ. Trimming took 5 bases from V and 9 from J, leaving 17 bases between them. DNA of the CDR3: TGTGCCAGCAGCCCCGGACCGGAGCTCGGGCCCCAGCATTTT. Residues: CASSPGPELGPQHF. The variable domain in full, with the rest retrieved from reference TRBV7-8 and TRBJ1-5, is GAGVSQSPRYKVAKRGQDVALRCDPISGHVSLFWYQQALGQGPEFLTYFQNEAQLDKSGLPSDRFFAERPEGSVSTLKIQRTQQEDSAVYLCASSPGPELGPQHFGDGTRLSIL.

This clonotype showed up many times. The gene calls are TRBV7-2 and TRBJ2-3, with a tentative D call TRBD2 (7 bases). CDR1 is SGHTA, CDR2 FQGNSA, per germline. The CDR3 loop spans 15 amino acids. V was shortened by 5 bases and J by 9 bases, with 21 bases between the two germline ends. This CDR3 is CASSPGTISQGTQYF. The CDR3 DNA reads TGTGCCAGCAGCCCCGGGACTATCTCACAGGGCACGCAGTATTTT.

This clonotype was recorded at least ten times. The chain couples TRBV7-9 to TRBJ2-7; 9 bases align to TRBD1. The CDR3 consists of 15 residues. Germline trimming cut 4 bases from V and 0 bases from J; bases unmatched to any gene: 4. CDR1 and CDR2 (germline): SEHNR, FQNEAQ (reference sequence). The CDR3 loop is CASSSGTGSSYEQYF. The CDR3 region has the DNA TGTGCCAGCAGCTCCGGGACAGGGAGCTCCTACGAGCAGTACTTC. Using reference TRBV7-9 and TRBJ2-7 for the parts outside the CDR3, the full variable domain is DTGVSQNPRHKITKRGQNVTFRCDPISEHNRLYWYRQTLGQGPEFLTYFQNEAQLEKSRLLSDRFSAERPKGSFSTLEIQRTEQGDSAMYLCASSSGTGSSYEQYFGPGTRLTVT.

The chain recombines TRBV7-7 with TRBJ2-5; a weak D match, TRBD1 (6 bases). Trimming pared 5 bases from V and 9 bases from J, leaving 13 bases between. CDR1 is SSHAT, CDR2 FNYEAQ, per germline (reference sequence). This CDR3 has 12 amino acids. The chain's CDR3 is CASSRTSGAQYF. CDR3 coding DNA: TGTGCCAGCAGCCGGACGTCAGGGGCCCAGTACTTC. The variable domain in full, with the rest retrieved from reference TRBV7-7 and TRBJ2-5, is GAGVSQSPRYKVTKRGQDVTLRCDPISSHATLYWYQQALGQGPEFLTYFNYEAQPDKSGLPSDRFSAERPEGSISTLTIQRTEQRDSAMYRCASSRTSGAQYFGPGTRLLVL.

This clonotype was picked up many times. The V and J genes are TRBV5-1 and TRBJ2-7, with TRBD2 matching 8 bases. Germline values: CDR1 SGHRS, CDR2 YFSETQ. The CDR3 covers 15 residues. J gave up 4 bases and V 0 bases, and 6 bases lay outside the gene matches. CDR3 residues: CASSLVGGGEYEQYF. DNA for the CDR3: TGCGCCAGCAGCTTGGTCGGGGGGGGAGAATACGAGCAGTACTTC.